This T cell receptor (beta chain) was documented in a study of cytomegalovirus exposure and HLA in healthy donors. Study-level findings and limits: In the roughly 120 validation repertoires, just under 95% of cluster scores exceeded 0, per a later analysis.

The data were produced by immunoSEQ multiplex PCR, yet TCRdb's version contains in-frame clones alone and is incomplete. The sample has over 110,000 clones; 85% to 90% are singletons. The CDR3 loop spans 17 amino acids. V shed 6 bases, J shed 6 bases, and the junction held 11 bases outside the gene matches. The germline CDR1 and CDR2 sequences are MDHEN and SYDVKM. Notes on this clone: Its antigen is not identified.

Source material: PBMCs. The chain joins TRBV28 to TRBJ2-7; 16 nucleotides line up with TRBD2. This TCR derives from a man aged 18 to 35 in good health and CMV-seronegative. In nucleotides, the CDR3 is TGTGCCAGCAGCGTCCCCGGGACTAGCGGGAGGGCCGCCGAGCAGTACTTC. It translates to CASSVPGTSGRAAEQYF.